What follows is one T cell receptor beta chain and its context. Its specificity is unknown. The CDR3 end shows no conserved phenylalanine or tryptophan, and so a read error is likely. RNA transcripts gave rise to amplified TCR beta CDR3 regions. HTBI primers were employed in a first-round RT-PCR of the TCR CDR3. One entry per CDR3 protein, called by TCRdb with MiXCR from the multiplex PCR reads. The sample records hundreds of thousands of distinct CDR3 sequences, 35% to 45% being singletons. From germline, CDR1 is MNHEY and CDR2 SVGAGI. The V and J ends lost 2 bases and 4 bases respectively, with 8 bases between them. The CDR3 is 13 amino acids. Not enrolled were patients with uncontrolled infection, other autoimmune disease, pregnancy or lactation. This entry belongs to a study of T cells in Graves' hyperthyroidism and ophthalmopathy. Study outcomes and limitations: Ophthalmopathy was told apart from stable hyperthyroidism by a 13 V-J model.

The sequenced material came from blood. This sequence originates from a man younger than 30 with Graves' hyperthyroidism. The rearrangement uses TRBV6-5 and TRBJ1-1; no reliable D call. The CDR3 sequence is CASSYGEFTEAFS. DNA for the CDR3: TGTGCCAGCAGTTACGGGGAGTTCACTGAAGCTTTCTCT.